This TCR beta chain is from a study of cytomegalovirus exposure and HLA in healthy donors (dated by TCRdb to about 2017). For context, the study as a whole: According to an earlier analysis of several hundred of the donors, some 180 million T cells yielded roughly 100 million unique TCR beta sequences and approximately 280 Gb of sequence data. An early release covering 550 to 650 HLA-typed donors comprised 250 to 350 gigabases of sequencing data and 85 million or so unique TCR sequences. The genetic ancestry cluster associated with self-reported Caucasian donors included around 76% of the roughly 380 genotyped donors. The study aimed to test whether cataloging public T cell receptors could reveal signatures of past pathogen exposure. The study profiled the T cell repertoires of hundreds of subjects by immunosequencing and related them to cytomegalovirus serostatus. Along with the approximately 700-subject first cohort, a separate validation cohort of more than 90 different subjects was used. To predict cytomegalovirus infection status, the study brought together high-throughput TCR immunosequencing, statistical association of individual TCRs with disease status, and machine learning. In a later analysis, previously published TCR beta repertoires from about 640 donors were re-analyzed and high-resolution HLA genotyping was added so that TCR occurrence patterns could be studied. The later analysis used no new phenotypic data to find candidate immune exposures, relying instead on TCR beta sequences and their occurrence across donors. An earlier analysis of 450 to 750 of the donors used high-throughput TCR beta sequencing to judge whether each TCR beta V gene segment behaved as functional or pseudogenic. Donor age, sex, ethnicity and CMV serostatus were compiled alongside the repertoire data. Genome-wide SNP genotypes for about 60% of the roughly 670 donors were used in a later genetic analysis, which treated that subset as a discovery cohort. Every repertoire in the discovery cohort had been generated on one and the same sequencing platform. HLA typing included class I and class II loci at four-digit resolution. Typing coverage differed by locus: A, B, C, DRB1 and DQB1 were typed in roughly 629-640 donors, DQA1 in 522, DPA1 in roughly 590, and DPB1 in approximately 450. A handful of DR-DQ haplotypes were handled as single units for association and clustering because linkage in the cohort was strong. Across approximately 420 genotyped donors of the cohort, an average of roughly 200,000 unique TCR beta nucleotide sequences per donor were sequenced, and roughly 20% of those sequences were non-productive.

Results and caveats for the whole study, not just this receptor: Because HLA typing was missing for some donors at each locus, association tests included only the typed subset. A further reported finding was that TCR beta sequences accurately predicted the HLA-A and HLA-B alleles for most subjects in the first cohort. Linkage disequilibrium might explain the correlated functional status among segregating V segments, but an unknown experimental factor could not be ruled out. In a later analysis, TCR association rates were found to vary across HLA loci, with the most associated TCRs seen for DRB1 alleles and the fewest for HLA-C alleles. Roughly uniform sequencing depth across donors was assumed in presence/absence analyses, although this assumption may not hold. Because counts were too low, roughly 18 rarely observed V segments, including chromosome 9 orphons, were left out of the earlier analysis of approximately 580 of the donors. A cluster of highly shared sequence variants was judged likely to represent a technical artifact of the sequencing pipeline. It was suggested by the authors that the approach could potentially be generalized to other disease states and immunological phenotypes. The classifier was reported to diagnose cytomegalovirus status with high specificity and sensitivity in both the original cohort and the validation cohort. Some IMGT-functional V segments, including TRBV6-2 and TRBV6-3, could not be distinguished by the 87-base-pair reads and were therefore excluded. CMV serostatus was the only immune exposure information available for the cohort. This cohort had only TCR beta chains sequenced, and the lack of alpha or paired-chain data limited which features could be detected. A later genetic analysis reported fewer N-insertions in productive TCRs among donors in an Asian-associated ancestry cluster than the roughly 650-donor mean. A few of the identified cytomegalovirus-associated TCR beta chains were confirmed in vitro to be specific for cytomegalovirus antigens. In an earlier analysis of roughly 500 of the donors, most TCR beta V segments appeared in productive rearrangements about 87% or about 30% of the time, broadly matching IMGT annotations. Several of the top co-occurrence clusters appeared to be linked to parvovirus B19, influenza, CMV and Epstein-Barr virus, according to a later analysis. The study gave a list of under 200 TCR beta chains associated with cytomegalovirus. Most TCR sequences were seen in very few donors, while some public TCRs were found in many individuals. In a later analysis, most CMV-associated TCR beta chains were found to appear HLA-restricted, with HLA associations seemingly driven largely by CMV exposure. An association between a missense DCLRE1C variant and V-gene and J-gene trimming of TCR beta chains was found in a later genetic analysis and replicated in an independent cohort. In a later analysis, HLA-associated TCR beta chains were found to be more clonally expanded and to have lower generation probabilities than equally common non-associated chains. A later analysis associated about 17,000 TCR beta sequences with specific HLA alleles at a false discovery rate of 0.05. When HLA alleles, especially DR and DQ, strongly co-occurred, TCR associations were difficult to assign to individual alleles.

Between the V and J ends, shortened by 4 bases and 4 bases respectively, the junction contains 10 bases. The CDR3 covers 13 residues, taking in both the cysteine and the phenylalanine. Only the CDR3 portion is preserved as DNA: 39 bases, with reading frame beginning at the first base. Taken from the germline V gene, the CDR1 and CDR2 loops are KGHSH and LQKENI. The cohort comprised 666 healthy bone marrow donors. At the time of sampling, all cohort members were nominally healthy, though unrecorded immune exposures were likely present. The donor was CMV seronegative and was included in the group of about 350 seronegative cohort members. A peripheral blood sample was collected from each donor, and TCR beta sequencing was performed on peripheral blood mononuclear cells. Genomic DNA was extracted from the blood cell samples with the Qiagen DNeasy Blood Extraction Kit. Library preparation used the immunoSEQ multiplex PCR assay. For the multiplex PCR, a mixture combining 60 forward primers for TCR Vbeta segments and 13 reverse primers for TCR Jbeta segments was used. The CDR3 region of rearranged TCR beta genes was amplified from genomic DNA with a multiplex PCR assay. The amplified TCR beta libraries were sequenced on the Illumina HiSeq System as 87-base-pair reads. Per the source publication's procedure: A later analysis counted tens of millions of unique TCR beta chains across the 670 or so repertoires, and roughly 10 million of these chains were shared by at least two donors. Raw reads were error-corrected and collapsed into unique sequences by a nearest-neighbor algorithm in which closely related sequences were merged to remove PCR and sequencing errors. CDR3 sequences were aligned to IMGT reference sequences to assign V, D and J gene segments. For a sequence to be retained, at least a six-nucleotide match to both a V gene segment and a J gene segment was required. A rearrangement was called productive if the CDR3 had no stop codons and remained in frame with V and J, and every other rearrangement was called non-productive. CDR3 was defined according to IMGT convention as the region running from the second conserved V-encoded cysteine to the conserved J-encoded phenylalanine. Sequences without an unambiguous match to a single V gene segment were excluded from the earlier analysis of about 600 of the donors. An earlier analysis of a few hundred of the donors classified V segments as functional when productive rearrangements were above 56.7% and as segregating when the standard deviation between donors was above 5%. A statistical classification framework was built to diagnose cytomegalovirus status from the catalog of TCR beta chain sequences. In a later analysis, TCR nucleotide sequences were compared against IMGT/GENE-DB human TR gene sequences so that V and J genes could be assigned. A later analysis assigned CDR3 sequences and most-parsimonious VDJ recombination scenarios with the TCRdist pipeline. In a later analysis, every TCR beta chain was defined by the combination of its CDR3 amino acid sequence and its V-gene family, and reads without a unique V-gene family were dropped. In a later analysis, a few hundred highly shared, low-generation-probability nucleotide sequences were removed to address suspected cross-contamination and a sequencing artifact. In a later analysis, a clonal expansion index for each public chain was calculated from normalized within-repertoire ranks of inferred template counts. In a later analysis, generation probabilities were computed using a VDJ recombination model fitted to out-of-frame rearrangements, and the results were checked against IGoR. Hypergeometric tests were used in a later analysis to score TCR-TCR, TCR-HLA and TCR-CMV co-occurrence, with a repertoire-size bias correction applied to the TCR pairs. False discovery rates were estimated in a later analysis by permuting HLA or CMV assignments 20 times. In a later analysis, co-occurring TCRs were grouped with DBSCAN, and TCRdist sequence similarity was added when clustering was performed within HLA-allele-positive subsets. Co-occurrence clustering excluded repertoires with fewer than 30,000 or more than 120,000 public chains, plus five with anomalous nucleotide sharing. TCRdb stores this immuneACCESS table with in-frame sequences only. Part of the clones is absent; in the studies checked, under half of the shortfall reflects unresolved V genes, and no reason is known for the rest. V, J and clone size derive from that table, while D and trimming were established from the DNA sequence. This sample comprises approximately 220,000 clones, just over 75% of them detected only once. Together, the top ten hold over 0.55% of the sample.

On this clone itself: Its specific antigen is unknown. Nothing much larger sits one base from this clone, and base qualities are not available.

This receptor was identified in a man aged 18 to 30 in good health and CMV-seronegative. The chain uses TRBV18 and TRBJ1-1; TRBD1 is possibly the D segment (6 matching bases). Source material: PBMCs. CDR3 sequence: CASSLGQRTEAFF. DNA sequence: TGTGCCAGCTCACTTGGACAGCGCACTGAAGCTTTCTTT.